One and the same sample provided the 32 T cell receptor beta chains below, sequenced in a study of regulatory T cells in long-lasting Graves disease. The time point here: newly diagnosed GD, antithyroid drugs for less than 3 months. PBMC-derived RNA was used for the TCR library. Arm-PCR of CDR3 regions and iRepertoire HTBI primers were used to build TCR beta libraries. One entry per CDR3 protein, called by TCRdb with MiXCR from the multiplex PCR reads. The sample contains around 470,000 distinct CDR3 sequences, 14% of which appear only once. This same sample was also taken into another study, of T cells in Graves' hyperthyroidism and ophthalmopathy.

The sample here was peripheral blood mononuclear cells (PBMCs), taken at new diagnosis, from a patient treated with antithyroid drugs. These receptors all come from a woman between 45 and 60 years old with Graves disease.

This clonotype was seen repeatedly, ten times or more. In nucleotides, the CDR3 is TGTGCCAGCAGCTTGTTTGCGGATCAGTTCTTC. Residues: CASSLFADQFF. This rearrangement joins TRBV7-9 to TRBJ2-1; D remains ambiguous. CDR1 is SEHNR and CDR2 is FQNEAQ in the germline V gene (reference sequence). CDR3 length: 11 amino acids. Between the trimmed V and J ends, which lost 3 bases and 13 bases, there was a span of 10 bases. The variable domain in full, completed from reference TRBV7-9 and TRBJ2-1, reads DTGVSQNPRHKITKRGQNVTFRCDPISEHNRLYWYRQTLGQGPEFLTYFQNEAQLEKSRLLSDRFSAERPKGSFSTLEIQRTEQGDSAMYLCASSLFADQFFGPGTRLTVL.

This clonotype was observed at least ten times. The chain links TRBV29-1 to TRBJ2-1; 11 bases line up with TRBD2. The CDR3 is 14 residues long. Germline V gene lookup returns CDR1 SQVTM and CDR2 ANQGSEA. V shed 3 bases, J shed 4 bases, and the junction held 2 bases outside the gene matches. CDR3 in DNA: TGCAGCGTTGATACTAGCGGGAGTTACAATGAGCAGTTCTTC. It translates to CSVDTSGSYNEQFF.

This clonotype was seen a few times. The rearrangement uses TRBV7-9 and TRBJ2-2; weak D call: TRBD2 (5 bases). Germline V gives CDR1 SEHNR, CDR2 FQNEAQ (reference sequence). The CDR3 has 19 amino acids. Trimming stripped 5 bases from V and 0 bases from J, with 22 bases between. The CDR3 reads CASSPAVATSNANTGELFF. CDR3 nucleotides: TGTGCCAGCAGCCCTGCGGTAGCGACTTCTAACGCGAACACCGGGGAGCTGTTTTTT.

This clonotype has ten or more counts. This sequence joins TRBV28 and TRBJ2-5; 7 bases are shared with TRBD2. This CDR3 comprises 13 residues. V was clipped by 6 bases and J by 4 bases; unmatched bases: 5. Germline loops: CDR1 MDHEN, CDR2 SYDVKM. CDR3 in DNA: TGTGCCAGCAGCCCCACTAGCGTAGAGACCCAGTACTTC. Translating it yields CASSPTSVETQYF. Combining the CDR3 with reference TRBV28 and TRBJ2-5 gives the whole variable domain DVKVTQSSRYLVKRTGEKVFLECVQDMDHENMFWYRQDPGLGLRLIYFSYDVKMKEKGDIPEGYSVSREKKERFSLILESASTNQTSMYLCASSPTSVETQYFGPGTRLLVL.

In its sample, this clonotype was seen many times. The J gene is TRBJ2-7, the V gene TRBV7-9; 12 bases are shared with TRBD2. Trimming cost V 4 bases and J 3 bases; bases outside gene matches: 4. Germline V gene lookup returns CDR1 SEHNR and CDR2 FQNEAQ (reference sequence). This CDR3 is 15 amino acids long. The CDR3 coding sequence is TGTGCCAGCAGCTACCGGACTAGCGGGATCTACGAGCAGTACTTC. Translated, it gives CASSYRTSGIYEQYF.

The chain has TRBV4-1 and TRBJ1-2, with D unclear. The V gene lost 0 bases and the J gene lost 6 bases, with 8 bases spanning the gap. The germline V gene encodes CDR1 MGHRA and CDR2 YSYEKL. The CDR3 loop spans 13 amino acids. In nucleotides, the CDR3 is TGCGCCAGCAGCCAAGACCGAACGAATGGCTACACCTTC. Translated: CASSQDRTNGYTF.

V and J are TRBV27 and TRBJ2-7; 15 bases fit TRBD2. With 6 bases clipped from V and 3 bases from J, the junction kept 9 bases outside the gene matches. This CDR3 spans 17 amino acids. Germline V gene data show CDR1 as MNHEY and CDR2 as SMNVEV (reference sequence). The CDR3 DNA is TGTGCCAGCAGCTTAGCGGGACTAGCGGGGGGTAACTACGAGCAGTACTTC. Its translation is CASSLAGLAGGNYEQYF.

In this sample, this clonotype turned up a few times. The V and J genes are TRBV29-1 and TRBJ1-4; D ambiguous. Germline CDR1 SQVTM, CDR2 ANQGSEA. The V end was cut by 6 bases, the J end by 4 bases, with 6 bases between. This CDR3 region has 11 residues. The CDR3 sequence: CSVWINEKLFF. CDR3 DNA sequence: TGCAGCGTCTGGATTAATGAAAAACTGTTTTTT.

This clonotype appeared many times. The chain is built from TRBV7-2 and TRBJ1-2; maybe TRBD1 (5 bases). Germline-derived CDR1 and CDR2 are SGHTA and FQGNSA. The V gene lost 1 base and the J gene lost 7 bases, with 16 bases spanning the gap. The CDR3 length is 15 residues. CDR3 in amino acids: CASSLVVSGLRGYTF. CDR3 DNA: TGTGCCAGCAGCTTAGTTGTGTCAGGGTTGCGTGGCTACACCTTC. Looking up the rest from reference TRBV7-2 and TRBJ1-2 gives the full variable domain: GAGVSQSPSNKVTEKGKDVELRCDPISGHTALYWYRQSLGQGLEFLIYFQGNSAPDKSGLPSDRFSAERTGGSVSTLTIQRTQQEDSAVYLCASSLVVSGLRGYTFGSGTRLTVV.

This clonotype was seen ten or more times. The chain carries TRBV6-1 and TRBJ2-1, with TRBD1 matching over 9 bases. Germline V gives CDR1 MNHNS, CDR2 SASEGT. The CDR3 sequence is 15 residues long. V lost 2 bases to trimming and J lost 5 bases; unmatched junction nucleotides: 4. The CDR3 DNA reads as TGTGCCAGCAGTGAATTCGGGACAGGGAACAATGAGCAGTTCTTC. This gives the protein CASSEFGTGNNEQFF.

This clonotype was counted only a few times. The CDR3 nucleotides read TGTGCCAGCAGCGAGGGACAGGGGGCCAGCACAGATACGCAGTATTTT. This gives the protein CASSEGQGASTDTQYF. The chain employs TRBV9 and TRBJ2-3; 12 bases line up with TRBD1. V lost 3 bases and J lost 0; bases outside the gene matches: 2. From germline, CDR1 is SGDLS and CDR2 YYNGEE. This CDR3 comprises 16 residues.

This chain connects TRBV20-1 to TRBJ2-1; 14 positions agree with TRBD2. The CDR3 loop spans 16 amino acids. Germline V gene lookup returns CDR1 DFQATT and CDR2 SNEGSKA (reference sequence). Losses at the gene ends were 2 bases for V and 9 bases for J; bases not matched to a gene: 9. The CDR3 DNA is TGCAGTGCTAGACGCGGGACTAGCGGGAGCAGGGGTGAGCAGTTCTTC. This codes for CSARRGTSGSRGEQFF.

At least ten counts were recorded for this clonotype. V is TRBV11-2 and J is TRBJ2-7; 14 bases align to TRBD2. The CDR3 contains 16 residues. V shed 1 base and J 7 bases; nucleotides not matched to a gene: 6. Germline values: CDR1 SGHAT, CDR2 FQNNGV. Here the CDR3 DNA reads TGTGCCAGCAGCTTAGGGGGACTAGCGGGAGTTGAGGAGCAGTACTTC. It codes for CASSLGGLAGVEEQYF.

The chain joins TRBV5-1 to TRBJ2-5; 7 bases match TRBD1. The J call may be mistaken, given a closer DNA end match to TRBJ2-7. Germline V gives CDR1 SGHRS, CDR2 YFSETQ. This CDR3 contains 15 residues. Here the CDR3 reads CASSSPGQNIYEQYF. CDR3 DNA sequence: TGCGCCAGCAGCTCACCGGGACAGAACATCTACGAGCAGTACTTC.

The sample holds a few counts of this clonotype. Just one base apart from a much larger clone, this may be a read error. Here the CDR3 reads CTSSQGGTVGPRKYF. CDR3 coding DNA: TGTACCAGCAGCCAAGGCGGGACAGTCGGCCCAAGGAAGTATTTT. The rearrangement links TRBV3-1 to TRBJ2-3; D is perhaps TRBD1 (7 bases). Germline lookup yields CDR1 LGHDT and CDR2 YNNKEL (reference sequence). The CDR3 is 15 amino acids.

This clonotype was found many times. The chain is built from TRBV25-1 and TRBJ2-1; 12 nucleotides align to TRBD1. The CDR3 runs 17 residues. V lost 1 base to trimming and J lost 7 bases; unmatched junction nucleotides: 8. Germline CDR1 and CDR2: MGHDK and SYGVNS. The CDR3 DNA reads as TGTGCCAGCAGTGAATCAAAGGGACAGGGGGCCGGGAATGAGCAGTTCTTC. This sequence encodes CASSESKGQGAGNEQFF.

This clonotype was detected ten times or more. The chain carries TRBV5-1 and TRBJ2-3; maybe TRBD2 (5 bases). This CDR3 region has 18 residues. The germline gives CDR1 SGHRS, CDR2 YFSETQ. Between the trimmed V and J ends, which lost 0 bases and 0 bases, there was a span of 17 bases. CDR3 bases: TGCGCCAGCAGCTTGGAGGGAGTGGTCCAGGCTAGCACAGATACGCAGTATTTT. Translating gives CASSLEGVVQASTDTQYF. Combining the CDR3 with reference TRBV5-1 and TRBJ2-3 gives the whole variable domain KAGVTQTPRYLIKTRGQQVTLSCSPISGHRSVSWYQQTPGQGLQFLFEYFSETQRNKGNFPGRFSGRQFSNSRSEMNVSTLELGDSALYLCASSLEGVVQASTDTQYFGPGTRLTVL.

The sample holds many counts of this clonotype. The V gene is TRBV7-3, the J gene TRBJ2-1; either TRBD1 or TRBD2 may supply D (6 bases each). Germline V gives CDR1 SGHTA, CDR2 FQGTGA. This CDR3 is built from 15 residues. With 5 bases removed from V and 4 bases from J, the gap between germline ends came to 15 bases. The CDR3 here is CASSPGGGLYNEQFF. CDR3 nucleotides: TGTGCCAGCAGCCCCGGGGGCGGGTTGTACAATGAGCAGTTCTTC.

This clonotype was observed many times. This chain uses TRBV7-9 with TRBJ2-1; 9 bases are a match to TRBD1. The germline CDR1 and CDR2 sequences are SEHNR and FQNEAQ (reference sequence). Germline trimming cut 3 bases from V and 13 bases from J; bases unmatched to any gene: 4. The CDR3 runs to 12 residues. The CDR3 loop reads CASSFDRGTQFF. The CDR3 DNA reads TGTGCCAGCAGCTTCGACAGGGGGACACAGTTCTTC.

Concerning this clonotype: A much larger clone is a single base away; this may be a read error. V usage is TRBV28 and J usage is TRBJ2-7; D ambiguous. There are 14 residues in the CDR3. Germline V gene data show CDR1 as MDHEN and CDR2 as SYDVKM. The CDR3 sequence is CASSLISVRYEQHF. DNA of the CDR3: TGTGCCAGCAGTTTGATAAGCGTCAGATACGAGCAGCACTTC.

This clonotype was counted at least ten times. The genes are TRBV7-8 and TRBJ2-5, with 7 bases lining up with TRBD1. CDR1 is SGHVS, CDR2 FQNEAQ, per germline. This CDR3 has 16 amino acids. V dropped 5 bases and J dropped 2; count of bases not matched to a gene: 11. The CDR3 spells CASSPTGQALQETQYF. The CDR3 region has the DNA TGTGCCAGCAGCCCAACCGGACAGGCCCTACAAGAGACCCAGTACTTC. Complete variable domain (other parts from reference TRBV7-8 and TRBJ2-5): GAGVSQSPRYKVAKRGQDVALRCDPISGHVSLFWYQQALGQGPEFLTYFQNEAQLDKSGLPSDRFFAERPEGSVSTLKIQRTQQEDSAVYLCASSPTGQALQETQYFGPGTRLLVL.

The sample holds a few counts of this clonotype. A much larger clone differs from this one at a single base, so this may be a read error. The chain recombines TRBV11-2 with TRBJ2-7; unclear D gene. The germline V gene encodes CDR1 SGHAT and CDR2 FQNNGV. Trimming stripped 5 bases from V and 2 bases from J, with 22 bases between. The CDR3 spans 17 residues. CDR3 nucleotide sequence: TGTGCCAGCAGCCTCCTGCGTCTAGGCCCCGCAGCCTACGAGCAGTACTTC. Translated: CASSLLRLGPAAYEQYF.

The V and J genes are TRBV19 and TRBJ1-1; no firm D call. The germline V gene encodes CDR1 LNHDA and CDR2 SQIVND (reference sequence). Trimming pared 5 bases from V and 1 base from J, leaving 11 bases between. The CDR3 is made up of 14 amino acids. This CDR3 reads CASSLTVQNTEAFF. The CDR3 nucleotides are TGTGCCAGTAGTTTAACCGTACAGAACACTGAAGCTTTCTTT.

This clonotype was seen only a few times. The chain carries TRBV5-1 and TRBJ2-3; no firm D call. The assigned J gene may be wrong: the sequence end matches TRBJ2-5 better. This CDR3 is 12 amino acids long. The V gene's germline CDR1 is SGHRS and CDR2 YFSETQ. The CDR3 sequence is CASSLQAETQYF. In DNA form, the CDR3 reads TGCGCCAGCAGCTTGCAGGCGGAGACCCAGTACTTC.

A note on this clonotype: One base away lies a much larger clone, so this may be a sequencing read error. This chain joins TRBV27 and TRBJ2-3; D gene uncertain. CDR1 and CDR2 from the germline V gene are MNHEY and SMNVEV (reference sequence). V was clipped by 7 bases and J by 5 bases, with 4 bases between them. The CDR3 runs to 10 residues. DNA of the CDR3: TGTGCCAGCAAGGGAGATACGCAGTATTTT. This gives the protein CASKGDTQYF.

This clonotype has just a few counts. The V call is TRBV27, the J call TRBJ1-2, with a weak D call TRBD1 (5 bases). CDR3 length: 16 amino acids. The ends were cut back, 4 bases at V and 2 bases at J, with 17 bases in the middle. The germline V gene encodes CDR1 MNHEY and CDR2 SMNVEV (reference sequence). Here the CDR3 DNA reads TGTGCCAGCAGTTCGTTTTCCCGGGCAGGGAACTATGGCTACACCTTC. Translation: CASSSFSRAGNYGYTF.

A few counts support this clonotype. V is TRBV2 and J is TRBJ1-1; 7 bases line up with TRBD1. V lost 5 bases, J lost 4 bases, and 7 bases stayed unmatched. The length of the CDR3 is 14 residues. The V gene's germline CDR1 is SNHLY and CDR2 FYNNEI. CDR3 sequence: CASSPQTGTTEAFF. CDR3 nucleotide sequence: TGTGCCAGCAGTCCGCAGACAGGGACCACTGAAGCTTTCTTT.

This clonotype has ten or more counts. The gene calls are TRBV28 and TRBJ2-2, with 11 bases fitting TRBD1. The CDR3 is 18 residues long. V gave up 3 bases and J gave up 1 base; unmatched junction bases: 7. CDR1 MDHEN and CDR2 SYDVKM come from the germline V gene. The CDR3 region is CASSFPPGTGGNTGELFF. The CDR3 nucleotides are TGTGCCAGCAGTTTCCCTCCCGGGACAGGGGGGAACACCGGGGAGCTGTTTTTT. Full variable domain (outside the CDR3, taken from reference TRBV28 and TRBJ2-2): DVKVTQSSRYLVKRTGEKVFLECVQDMDHENMFWYRQDPGLGLRLIYFSYDVKMKEKGDIPEGYSVSREKKERFSLILESASTNQTSMYLCASSFPPGTGGNTGELFFGEGSRLTVL.

This clonotype appeared many times. This chain connects TRBV6-1 to TRBJ2-3; D is ambiguous. Trimming cost V 1 base and J 2 bases, with 16 bases left between them. Germline assignment: CDR1 MNHNS and CDR2 SASEGT. The CDR3 totals 17 residues. As DNA, the CDR3 is TGTGCCAGCAGTGAAGAATTTGGAACGGGCCCCACAGATACGCAGTATTTT. As protein: CASSEEFGTGPTDTQYF.

The sample holds many counts of this clonotype. The rearrangement uses TRBV7-7 and TRBJ2-3; D not certain. CDR1 SSHAT and CDR2 FNYEAQ come from the germline V gene (reference sequence). The length of the CDR3 is 13 residues. The ends were cut back, 0 bases at V and 2 bases at J, with 3 bases in the middle. The CDR3 nucleotides read TGTGCCAGCAGCTTAGCTGTCACAGATACGCAGTATTTT. It codes for CASSLAVTDTQYF. Variable domain in full (rest from reference TRBV7-7 and TRBJ2-3): GAGVSQSPRYKVTKRGQDVTLRCDPISSHATLYWYQQALGQGPEFLTYFNYEAQPDKSGLPSDRFSAERPEGSISTLTIQRTEQRDSAMYRCASSLAVTDTQYFGPGTRLTVL.

There are many counts of this clonotype. The rearrangement uses TRBV5-1 and TRBJ2-7; D may correspond to TRBD1 or TRBD2 (5 bases each). V gave up 6 bases and J gave up 2 bases, with 15 bases separating them. The CDR3 consists of 14 residues. Germline CDR1 SGHRS, CDR2 YFSETQ. The CDR3 DNA reads TGCGCCAGCACCACCGGGACCGAGACCTACGAGCAGTACTTC. This codes for CASTTGTETYEQYF.

This clonotype was found once. A much larger clone is a single base away; this may be a read error. The gene calls are TRBV5-1 and TRBJ1-4, with 7 bases lining up with TRBD1. The CDR3 is 14 residues long. Germline V gene lookup returns CDR1 SGHRS and CDR2 YFSETQ. The CDR3 sequence is CASSPGQYNEKVFF. In nucleotides, the CDR3 is TGCGCCAGCAGCCCGGGACAGTATAATGAAAAAGTGTTTTTT.